This T cell receptor (beta chain) emerged from a study of blood T cell repertoires in COVID-19. After removal of 4 bases from V and 10 bases from J, the junction contained 6 bases not matched to a gene. Germline values: CDR1 LNHDA, CDR2 SQIVND (reference sequence). The CDR3 is 14 residues long. Profiled with immunoSEQ multiplex PCR; TCRdb holds only in-frame clones, not every one. This repertoire shows fewer than 250,000 clones, roughly 89% found once; its top ten account for approximately 2.8%. Clinical history as reported by participants underpinned cohort assignment. This receptor was taken from a woman in her 30s with acute COVID-19. The genes are TRBV19 and TRBJ1-6, with TRBD1 identical over 8 bases. The specimen was PBMCs or T cells enriched from blood (not recorded which). The CDR3, as DNA: TGTGCCAGTAGTACCCGACAGGGGCGGTCACCCCTCCACTTT. It yields the protein CASSTRQGRSPLHF.